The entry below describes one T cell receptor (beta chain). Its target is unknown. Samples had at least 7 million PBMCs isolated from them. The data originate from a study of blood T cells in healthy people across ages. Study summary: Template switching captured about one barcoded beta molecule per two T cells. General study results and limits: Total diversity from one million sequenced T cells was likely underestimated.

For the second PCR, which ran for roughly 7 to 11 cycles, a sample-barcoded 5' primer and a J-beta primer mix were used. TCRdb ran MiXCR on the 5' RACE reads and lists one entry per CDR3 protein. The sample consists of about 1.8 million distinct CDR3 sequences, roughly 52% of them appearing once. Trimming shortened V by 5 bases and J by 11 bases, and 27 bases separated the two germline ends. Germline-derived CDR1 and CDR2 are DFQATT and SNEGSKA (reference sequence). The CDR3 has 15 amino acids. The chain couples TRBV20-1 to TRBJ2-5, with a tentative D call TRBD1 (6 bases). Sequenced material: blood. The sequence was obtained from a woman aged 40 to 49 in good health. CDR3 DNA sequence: TGCAGTGCTCCCAAGGGACACCTGGAGAGCGGTGAGCAGTACTTC. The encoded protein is CSAPKGHLESGEQYF.